This T cell receptor beta chain was sequenced during a study of blood T cell repertoires in COVID-19. CDR1 and CDR2 (germline): SNHLY, FYNNEI. The V and J ends lost 5 bases and 8 bases, in that order; junction bases with no gene match: 8. The CDR3 length is 14 residues. Repertoires were generated with immunoSEQ multiplex PCR, while TCRdb's copy carries only in-frame clones and drops some. The table records around 100,000 clones, around four fifths of them present only once. The TCR originated in a man between 70 and 80 years old with acute or convalescent COVID-19. The specimen sequenced was peripheral blood. This chain joins TRBV2 and TRBJ1-2; 10 nucleotides agree with TRBD1. This CDR3 is CASSPLTGGAGYTF. CDR3 in DNA: TGTGCCAGCAGTCCTTTGACAGGGGGCGCAGGCTACACCTTC.